These T cell receptor beta chains were read from a single sample in a study of monozygotic twins with inflammatory bowel disease. Reprocessing the 5' RACE reads, TCRdb reports a single entry for every CDR3 protein and omits DNA. This sample's clone table lists hundreds of thousands of distinct CDR3 sequences. Source material: blood. The receptors were gathered from a human donor with ulcerative colitis or Crohn's disease, or a healthy co-twin of an affected twin (not recorded which). Both conserved end residues are part of each CDR3.

>TRBJ2-1|TRBV12-3/TRBV12-4
CAIGTGSYNEQFF
>TRBJ1-2|TRBV9
CASSVDATYGYTF
>TRBJ2-5|TRBV15
CATTTGRMETQYF
>TRBJ2-5|TRBV4-1
CASSPGRDPETQYF
>TRBJ2-5|TRBV7-2
CASSFPGTWQETQYF
>TRBJ1-2|TRBV5-1
CASSPGQSLYGYTF
>TRBJ1-5|TRBV20-1
CSARQPREPQHF
>TRBJ1-6|TRBV12-3/TRBV12-4
CASSTGPSALHF
>TRBJ1-2|TRBV18
CASSPGQGTPNYGYTF
>TRBJ2-7|TRBV20-1
CSAESSGGDYEQYF
>TRBJ2-2|TRBV30
CAWRSQSTGELFF
>TRBJ2-5|TRBV5-5
CASSPLDRARETQYF
>TRBJ1-4|TRBV7-2
CATAGGPNEKLFF
>TRBJ2-5|TRBV5-5
CASSLGGWLETQYF
>TRBJ2-1|TRBV27
CASSFIGDDNEQFF
>TRBJ2-3|TRBV5-6
CASSLGARGLADTQYF
>TRBJ2-2|TRBV23-1
CASSQSWTGLAGDDSGELFF
>TRBJ2-1|TRBV4-3
CASGGWPLDNEQFF
>TRBJ2-3|TRBV6-6
CAIAVRPDTQYF
>TRBJ2-4|TRBV6-1
CASSVRGTGNIQYF
>TRBJ2-5|TRBV11-2
CASSYKRGQTQETQYF
>TRBJ2-1|TRBV7-9
CASSHPDRGEQFF
>TRBJ2-1|TRBV5-1
CTSSLTGGINEQFF
>TRBJ1-4|TRBV4-1
CASSQVAGANEKLFF
>TRBJ2-1|TRBV7-9
CASSGRTSGSGDEQFF
>TRBJ2-1|TRBV6-5
CASSYSNRPPRYEQFF
>TRBJ2-2|TRBV20-1
CSATPDRTGELFF
>TRBJ1-1|TRBV20-1
CSARGVRVNTEAFF
>TRBJ2-2|TRBV6-1
CASSEESWRNTGELFF
>TRBJ1-6|TRBV18
CASSLLGTVYNSPLHF
>TRBJ2-2|TRBV5-6
CASSPRQVNTGELFF
>TRBJ1-2|TRBV7-9
CASSSKPGTELYGYTF
>TRBJ2-2|TRBV12-3/TRBV12-4
CASRLQGNTGELFF